The next 5 T cell receptor beta chains were all read from a single sample in a study of T cell responses to AZD1222 COVID-19 vaccine. Profiling relied on immunoSEQ multiplex PCR, and the TCRdb table lists in-frame clones only, not all of them. The data contain some 120,000 clones, over 75% of them singletons. Sequenced material: peripheral blood, taken on day 0 of AZD1222 vaccination. Receptors were obtained from an adult in good health.

The CDR3 sequence: CASSQGGHRTYYGYTF. The CDR3 coding sequence is TGTGCCAGCAGCCAAGGTGGTCACAGGACCTACTATGGCTACACCTTC. J is TRBJ1-2 and V is TRBV3-1 (or the pseudogene TRBV3-2); tentatively, D is TRBD1 (5 bases). The CDR3 consists of 16 residues. Looked up from germline, CDR1 is LGHDT and CDR2 is YNNKEL (reference sequence). Trimming took off 1 base at V and 3 bases at J, with 15 bases between the two ends.

The chain combines TRBV18 with TRBJ2-5; D ambiguous. V lost 3 bases to trimming and J lost 4 bases, with 3 bases between them. Germline V gene lookup returns CDR1 KGHSH and CDR2 LQKENI. The CDR3 is made up of 11 amino acids. The CDR3 sequence: CASSPTETQYF. The CDR3 DNA reads as TGTGCCAGCTCACCTACAGAGACCCAGTACTTC.

This chain links TRBV6-5 with TRBJ1-3; D remains ambiguous. This CDR3 is built from 16 residues. From germline, CDR1 is MNHEY and CDR2 SVGAGI. V gave up 0 bases and J gave up 2 bases, with 11 bases separating them. CDR3 bases: TGTGCCAGCAGTTACTCGCCCTCATTACCTGGAAACACCATATATTTT. Amino acids: CASSYSPSLPGNTIYF.

The chain has TRBV29-1 and TRBJ2-3; 7 positions agree with TRBD1. The CDR3 runs to 14 residues. With 5 bases clipped from V and 2 bases from J, the junction kept 7 bases outside the gene matches. The germline V gene has CDR1 SQVTM and CDR2 ANQGSEA. The CDR3 loop reads CSVRSGTVTDTQYF. The CDR3 region has the DNA TGCAGCGTTCGATCCGGGACAGTCACAGATACGCAGTATTTT.

The chain uses TRBV21-1 and TRBJ2-7; TRBD2 is taken as the D call from the table, unchecked against the DNA. TRBV21-1 is a known pseudogene. This CDR3 has 12 residues. CDR3 nucleotide sequence: TGTGCCAGCTACTCCCAAAGCCTCTTTAGGTACTTC. This codes for CASYSQSLFRYF.